This T cell receptor beta chain emerged from a study of blood T cell repertoires in COVID-19. Across the whole study: COVID-19 samples collected from the United States, Italy and Spain covered acute and convalescent phases. PBMCs, B-cell-depleted T cells, or T cells provided the cDNA or gDNA that made up the material.

CDR3 length: 15 residues. CDR1 is SGHRS and CDR2 is YFSETQ in the germline V gene. Trimming took off 0 bases at V and 0 bases at J, with 10 bases between the two ends. Authors' analysis steps: Scientists estimated how many nucleated cells there were by amplifying reference gene primers. Sequencing was performed with immunoSEQ multiplex PCR; in TCRdb, only in-frame clones are kept and a portion is missing. V and J calls plus clone size are reproduced from that table; the DNA served to infer D and trimming. The sample carries about 190,000 clones, more than 70% recorded once. Source material: peripheral blood. The V and J genes are TRBV5-1 and TRBJ2-7; D gene ambiguous. The sequence was collected from a young man with active or convalescent COVID-19. The CDR3 sequence: CASSLGLQFSYEQYF. The CDR3 DNA reads TGCGCCAGCAGCTTGGGCCTACAGTTCTCCTACGAGCAGTACTTC.